Each of the 9 T cell receptor beta chains below was sequenced from the same sample in a study of T cell responses to AZD1222 COVID-19 vaccine (dated by TCRdb to the early 2020s). This specimen's time point label, per the study, means: baseline before first vaccination. The protocol used for the library was the immunoSEQ multiplex PCR assay. TCRdb carries this immuneACCESS record with in-frame sequences only. Its versions omit some clonotypes, under half of them owing to an unresolved V gene in the studies checked, with the rest unexplained. Across this sample there are 95,000 to 150,000 clones, with 88% seen only once. The ten largest clones capture roughly 4% of the sample. The starting material was peripheral blood, obtained on day 0 of AZD1222 vaccination. These receptors were collected from an adult in good health.

This clone was counted a single time. This sample includes further DNA sequences coding for the same CDR3. The CDR3 DNA is TGTGCCAGCTCACCTGGGCCAGGCGGAAATCAGCCCCAGCATTTT. Translated: CASSPGPGGNQPQHF. The chain carries TRBV18 and TRBJ1-5; D remains ambiguous. From germline, CDR1 is KGHSH and CDR2 LQKENI. Between the trimmed V and J ends, which lost 3 bases and 4 bases, there was a span of 13 bases. CDR3 length: 15 residues. Full variable domain (remainder filled in from reference TRBV18 and TRBJ1-5): NAGVMQNPRHLVRRRGQEARLRCSPMKGHSHVYWYRQLPEEGLKFMVYLQKENIIDESGMPKERFSAEFPKEGPSILRIQQVVRGDSAAYFCASSPGPGGNQPQHFGDGTRLSIL.

V and J are TRBV19 and TRBJ2-1, with TRBD2 matching over 7 bases. The CDR3 has 14 amino acids. Germline values: CDR1 LNHDA, CDR2 SQIVND (reference sequence). Losses at the gene ends were 1 base for V and 7 bases for J; bases not matched to a gene: 4. The CDR3 loop reads CASSIAGGGNEQFF. The DNA for the CDR3 is TGTGCCAGTAGTATAGCGGGAGGTGGGAATGAGCAGTTCTTC. The variable domain in full, with the rest retrieved from reference TRBV19 and TRBJ2-1, is DGGITQSPKYLFRKEGQNVTLSCEQNLNHDAMYWYRQDPGQGLRLIYYSQIVNDFQKGDIAEGYSVSREKKESFPLTVTSAQKNPTAFYLCASSIAGGGNEQFFGPGTRLTVL.

The chain is built from TRBV4-3 and TRBJ1-4; D gene ambiguous. This CDR3 spans 17 amino acids. CDR1 and CDR2 from the germline V gene are LGHNA and YSLEER. V was clipped by 4 bases and J by 0 bases, with 15 bases between them. Written as DNA, the CDR3 is TGCGCCAGCAGCCCACAAACCCAGGTTGCAACTAATGAAAAACTGTTTTTT. Translating gives CASSPQTQVATNEKLFF.

The chain employs TRBV28 and TRBJ2-7, with D possibly being TRBD1 (6 bases). Germline V CDR1 and CDR2: MDHEN, SYDVKM. The CDR3 has 12 amino acids. V dropped 6 bases and J dropped 4 bases, with 10 bases sitting between them. The CDR3 here is CASSLRGYEQYF. The CDR3 bases are TGTGCCAGCAGCCTCAGGGGATACGAGCAGTACTTC.

As DNA, the CDR3 is TGTGCCAGCATCCGAGCAGGGTGGGACTATGGCTACACCTTC. Its translation: CASIRAGWDYGYTF. This chain connects TRBV7-9 to TRBJ1-2; TRBD1 is a possible D gene (5 bases). This CDR3 has 14 amino acids. Trimming cost V 7 bases and J 3 bases, with 15 bases left between them. Germline V gene lookup returns CDR1 SEHNR and CDR2 FQNEAQ (reference sequence).

This clone was found once. The chain uses TRBV19 and TRBJ2-1; D unclear. V was trimmed by 3 bases and J by 2 bases, leaving 11 bases between them. Germline V gene sequence: CDR1 LNHDA, CDR2 SQIVND (reference sequence). There are 15 residues in the CDR3. In DNA form, the CDR3 reads TGTGCCAGTAGTATGGAGCGTGGCCCCTACAATGAGCAGTTCTTC. Translated: CASSMERGPYNEQFF.

This clone has only one observation. The chain recombines TRBV9 with TRBJ2-1, with D uncertain. This CDR3 is built from 14 residues. From germline, CDR1 is SGDLS and CDR2 YYNGEE. Trimming took off 3 bases at V and 5 bases at J, with 12 bases between the two ends. CDR3 bases: TGTGCCAGCAGCGCGCCTGCCGGTGACAATGAGCAGTTCTTC. Translation: CASSAPAGDNEQFF. Using reference TRBV9 and TRBJ2-1 for the parts outside the CDR3, the full variable domain is DSGVTQTPKHLITATGQRVTLRCSPRSGDLSVYWYQQSLDQGLQFLIQYYNGEERAKGNILERFSAQQFPDLHSELNLSSLELGDSALYFCASSAPAGDNEQFFGPGTRLTVL.

Regarding this clone: Germline is not matched at one junction end, which may reflect a read error. The chain has TRBV18 and TRBJ2-3; D is undetermined. The CDR3 loop spans 12 amino acids. The germline V gene encodes CDR1 KGHSH and CDR2 LQKENI. The CDR3 protein is CASSPGTDTQYF. The CDR3 nucleotides read TGTGCCAGCTCACCAGGCACGGATACGCAGTATTTT.

The V call is TRBV7-3, the J call TRBJ1-1; the D gene is possibly TRBD1 (6 bases). V shed 0 bases and J shed 5 bases, with 13 bases lying between them. The CDR3 length is 15 residues. In germline, CDR1 is SGHTA, CDR2 FQGTGA. The CDR3 sequence is CASSLTHRAWTEAFF. The CDR3 coding sequence is TGTGCCAGCAGCTTAACACACAGGGCGTGGACTGAAGCTTTCTTT.